The sequence of this T cell receptor (beta chain) was determined in a study of CD8 T cells in Susac syndrome. RNA was extracted with the RNeasy kit, and a quantity of 0.5 to 1 ug was reverse transcribed using random hexamers. The immunoSEQ assay covered 54 Vbeta and 13 Jbeta segments for CDR3. Via MiXCR, TCRdb re-called the immunoSEQ multiplex PCR reads, giving one row per CDR3 protein. Counted here are fewer than 300,000 distinct CDR3 sequences, 80% to 90% occurring once; the ten biggest clones make up over 0.1%. V dropped 6 bases and J dropped 6 bases, with 6 bases sitting between them. This CDR3 has 11 residues. Each multiple sclerosis control was a treatment-naive patient with relapsing-remitting disease that was either stable or active.

The sample comprised CD8+ T cells from PBMCs. This TCR was recovered from a human donor with multiple sclerosis. The chain joins TRBV12-3 or TRBV12-4 to TRBJ2-1; D ambiguous. CDR3 loop: CASSGFNEQFF. The CDR3 DNA follows: TGTGCCAGCAGCGGATTCAATGAGCAGTTCTTC.